This T cell receptor beta chain originates from a study of metastatic and nonmetastatic thyroid tumors. Overall study context: Both malignant and benign thyroid patients supplied peripheral blood and tumor or nodule tissue samples, across which the repertoires of these patients were then compared.

Source study methods: The distant-metastasis classifier for papillary thyroid cancer was built from CDR3 differences across clinicopathological groups. MiXCR was used by TCRdb to re-call the PCR reads. The V and J calls follow TCRdb's processing rather than the paper's. Here the sample spans about 38,000 clones, around 27% being singletons. The V gene's germline CDR1 is DFQATT and CDR2 SNEGSKA (reference sequence). This CDR3 comprises 17 residues. Trimming took off 1 base at V and 6 bases at J, with 22 bases between the two ends. Thyroid surgery took place with no prior treatment in any patient. The sample comprised blood. The chain joins TRBV20-1 to TRBJ2-1; D might be TRBD2 (7 bases). The clonotype comes from a male donor with papillary thyroid cancer or a benign thyroid nodule (not recorded which). Some clones in this sample may be carry-over from other donors' samples. CDR3 in DNA: TGCAGTGCTAGAGGGGGGGGCGTTGCCGGAGGGTCCAATGAGCAGTTCTTC. This gives the protein CSARGGGVAGGSNEQFF.